This T cell receptor beta chain was profiled in a study of CD4 T cells in relation to SARS-CoV-2 and coronaviruses listed by TCRdb under 2021. With regard to the full study: Using patient-derived lymphoblastoid cell lines, the shared crossreactive spike epitopes were mapped to their HLA restriction. Memory CD4+ T cell crossreactivity between SARS-CoV-2 and common cold coronavirus spike proteins was assessed at the TCR clonotype level in the study. Samples from a few pre-COVID donors and the naive versus memory experiments were sequenced with the Adaptive Biotechnologies TCR-sequencing kit; other data were Illumina-based. A different, Illumina-based TCR-beta assay was used to sequence expansion assays from other donors in the study.

CD4+ T cells from unexposed donors were collected before the COVID-19 pandemic (2011-2018). Naive and memory CD4+ T cells were separated from cryopreserved PBMCs through CD4 enrichment, which was followed by EasySep naive CD4+ T cell enrichment. Leukapheresis product for the unexposed donors was bought commercially. Ficoll-Paque PLUS gradient centrifugation was used to isolate PBMCs from either whole blood or leukapheresis product. PBMCs were either used fresh in the expansion assay or cryopreserved at -140 degrees C. The QIAamp Micro DNA Kit was used to extract genomic DNA from the CD4+ T cells. Overall study results and their limits: About 65% of donors had memory CD4+ clonotypes that crossrecognized SARS-CoV-2 and at least one common cold coronavirus spike. Significantly weaker SARS-CoV-2-driven expansion was shown by crossreactive clones than by monoreactive clones, consistent with antigenic imprinting. The study was constrained by small numbers of patients and of tested TCRs. Pre-pandemic and post-infection samples were not both contributed by any donor, so tracing of the source of pre-existing responses was limited. Naive versus memory sequencing indicated the assay detects memory recall responses rather than primary responses primed during culture. Because the crossreactivity analysis focused on spike protein, crossreactivity against other viral proteins was not assessed.

Regarding this clone: The clone's antigen remains unknown. Qualities for individual bases were not recorded, and no much larger clone is one base off.

DNA from uncultured naive and memory CD4+ T cells underwent immunoSEQ TCR-beta sequencing at deep resolution. As for how the authors treated the data: Preprocessing removed nonproductive sequences and CDR3s not starting with C, not ending with F or W, or shorter than 7 amino acids. Cultured and uncultured naive and memory CD4+ repertoires were searched for CDR3s previously identified as spike- and CEF-reactive. After three terminal residues were trimmed from each end, CDR3 homology was quantified as pairwise Levenshtein distance using the stringdist R package. TCRdb's version of the immuneACCESS table is confined to in-frame rearrangements and falls short of the full clone set. An unresolved V gene accounts for under half of the shortfall where checked; the remainder is of unknown origin. V and J calls and clone size are those listed in that table; D and trimming were worked out from the DNA. In all, the sample holds tens of thousands of clones, and 94% of those were seen once. Jointly, the top ten make up around 0.13% of the sample.

The receptor was isolated from a human donor in good health. What was sequenced was naive CD4+ T cells from PBMCs. The cell subset or site label here, explained by the study, means: naive CD4+ T cells isolated by negative enrichment.

The DNA sequence follows: TGTGCCAGCAGCCAACGGGCCTACAATGAGCAGTTCTTC. Its protein is CASSQRAYNEQFF. Recombination joined TRBV3-1 (or the pseudogene TRBV3-2) with TRBJ2-1, with no D gene named confidently. V was cut back by 2 bases and J by 2 bases, leaving a gap of 4 bases between them. CDR1 and CDR2, looked up from the germline V gene (reference sequence), are LGHDT and YNNKEL. The CDR3 has 13 amino acids, counting the end cysteine and phenylalanine. Of all the DNA, just the CDR3 is kept, 39 bases in frame from base 1.